This T cell receptor (beta chain) was found in a study of vaccination and CD4 T cells after COVID-19 (dated by TCRdb to between 2021 and 2024). As for the study more broadly: SARS-CoV-2 positivity had been established in the convalescent patients by nasal swab PCR, and mild disease was recorded in some 10 of these patients and severe disease in one. Post-vaccine blood samples were collected a median of about 72 days after the second vaccine dose, ranging from roughly 12 to 241 days. Post-COVID blood samples from convalescent patients were collected a median of around 100 days after diagnosis, with a range of 35 to 161 days. In around 9 COVID-19 convalescent patients and a handful of infection-naive healthy vaccine recipients, researchers compared the spike-specific CD4+ TCR repertoire from before mRNA vaccination with the repertoire from after. Control cultures received a CEFX viral epitope pool as the positive control, an HIV-1 Nef peptide pool as the negative control, or no peptide. The convalescent cohort included six males and four females, with two Hispanic individuals, seven Caucasians, two Asians and one multiracial person. Two doses of either the Pfizer-BioNTech BNT162b2 vaccine (n=8) or the Moderna mRNA-1273 vaccine (n=2) were administered to participants. Overlapping spike peptide pools from SARS-CoV-2 and from the common cold coronaviruses HCoV-NL63, HCoV-OC43 and HCoV-229E were used as culture stimuli.

Regarding this clonotype: The target of this receptor is not known. No clone much larger than this one lies a single base away; base qualities are absent.

What the treatment or condition label conveys for this sample: approximately nine-day PBMC culture with coronavirus spike peptide pools or control peptides (ViraFEST assay). The ViraFEST assay was used in the study, in which antigen-specific T cells were expanded with peptide pools and expanded clonotypes were subsequently identified by TCR sequencing. Positive SARS-CoV-2 PCR tests in the convalescent patients dated from March to December 2020, before Alpha, Beta and Delta variants emerged in the United States. PBMCs were cultured at a few million per well in IMDM supplemented with approximately 5% human AB serum and around 10 IU/ml IL-2, with roughly 9.5 ug/ml peptide pools added. Half of the culture medium was replaced with fresh IL-2-containing medium on days 3 and 7. Once the cells had been in culture for roughly 11 days, the EasySep CD4+ T cell isolation kit was used to isolate CD4+ T cells by negative selection. Ficoll-Paque Plus gradient centrifugation was used to isolate PBMCs from whole blood, and the isolated PBMCs were then either used fresh or cryopreserved at -140C. Culture conditions were generally each tested in triplicate wells.

What the research found in general, with its limitations: Of the vaccine-specific clones found in convalescent patients, nearly all (304 of 307) were mono-reactive for SARS-CoV-2 spike instead of being cross-reactive with common cold coronaviruses. The median count of SARS-CoV-2-reactive clonotypes went up from some 23 after infection to 38 after vaccination, although the change was not significant. Among the post-vaccine SARS-CoV-2-reactive clones in convalescent patients, a median 86.3% showed up only after vaccination, which suggests vaccine-specific priming. Only a relatively small number of convalescent patients were included in the study, and early timepoints following natural infection were not analyzed.

Looking up the germline V gene (reference sequence) yields CDR1 DFQATT and CDR2 SNEGSKA. The CDR3 runs 10 residues from the cysteine to the phenylalanine. Only the CDR3 DNA stays, 30 bases, in frame from base 1. The V and J ends are trimmed by 8 bases and 8 bases, leaving 12 bases between them. Preparation of the library involved PCR. At the Johns Hopkins FTIC core, DNA from the cultured CD4+ T cells underwent TCR sequencing with the Oncomine TCR Beta short-read assay. The QIAamp micro DNA kit was used to extract genomic DNA from the cultured CD4+ T cells. Oncomine TCR Beta libraries from cultured CD4+ T cells were pooled with unique dual indexes and sequenced on an Illumina iSeq 100. The original pipeline was this. Non-productive sequences were removed, and CDR3s not starting with C, not ending with F or W, or shorter than 7 amino acids were discarded. The MANAFEST web application was used to identify antigen-specific clonotypes by comparing peptide-stimulated wells against reference wells and other culture wells. Positive clones required FDR below 0.05, an odds ratio above 5, and productive frequency above 0.1% in at least two of three replicate wells. A clonotype counted as cross-reactive if it showed significant expansion both in the SARS-CoV-2 spike wells and in at least one common cold coronavirus spike condition. CDR3 homology was assessed with Levenshtein distances (stringdist) and unrooted phylogenetic trees (ape) in R version 3.6.1. TCRdb handled the public reads itself, with Q25 trimming in fastp and clone calling in MiXCR, and kept productive beta chains. Every CDR3 protein is listed once, alongside the most common genes and DNA of its rows. These V and J calls are TCRdb output, not the study's own analysis. The table for this sample lists roughly 24,000 distinct CDR3 sequences; about 41% of them were counted only once. 11% of the sample comes from the top ten.

The sequenced sample was CD4+ T cells from blood, cultured in vitro. This TCR was recovered from a human donor who had recovered from COVID-19. The chain is assembled from TRBV20-1 and TRBJ1-2, with a tentative D gene TRBD1 over 5 matching bases. The CDR3 protein is CSCRQGGYTF. DNA sequence: TGCAGTTGCAGGCAGGGAGGCTACACCTTC.